The sequence of this T cell receptor (beta chain) was determined in a study of T cells in Graves' hyperthyroidism and ophthalmopathy. As concerns this clonotype: A much larger clonotype is one base distant, so this may be a read error.

Germline V gene data show CDR1 as SGHTA and CDR2 as FQGTGA. The CDR3 contains 17 residues. V was clipped by 5 bases and J by 4 bases, with 23 bases between them. TCR beta CDR3 regions were amplified from RNA transcripts. First-round RT-PCR targeting the TCR CDR3 was performed with the HTBI primer set. One entry per CDR3 protein results from TCRdb running MiXCR on the multiplex PCR reads. The sample lists about 420,000 distinct CDR3 sequences, approximately 14% occurring once. It was 8.5 to 10 ml of fresh peripheral blood that supplied the PBMCs. Sequencing used blood. V usage is TRBV7-3 and J usage is TRBJ2-5; TRBD2 might be the D (6 bases). This TCR was sampled from a young woman with Graves' hyperthyroidism. The CDR3 nucleotides are TGTGCCAGCAGCGCGACCTCGGGACGAGCGGGCTCAGAGACCCAGTACTTC. Translating gives CASSATSGRAGSETQYF.